This T cell receptor beta chain originates from a study of shared clonotypes between healthy human individuals. Germline loops: CDR1 PRHDT, CDR2 FYEKMQ (reference sequence). The CDR3 sequence is 15 residues long. The ends lost 5 bases at V and 4 bases at J; junction bases unmatched: 4. Replicate PCRs run on sorted subsets employed 200 ng DNA, tens of thousands of T cell genomes. Clones were sequenced by immunoSEQ multiplex PCR, and TCRdb holds only the in-frame ones, with some missing. The sample yields some 580,000 clones, less than 98% seen once. Specimen: naive CD4+ T cells sorted from blood. The subset: CD45RA+ positively selected. This sequence was found in a woman in her twenties or thirties in good health. V is TRBV13 and J is TRBJ2-1, with 11 bases lining up with TRBD2. The CDR3, as DNA: TGTGCCAGCAGCCCCGGGACTAGCGGATACAATGAGCAGTTCTTC. Amino acids: CASSPGTSGYNEQFF. Full variable domain (missing parts from reference TRBV13 and TRBJ2-1): AAGVIQSPRHLIKEKRETATLKCYPIPRHDTVYWYQQGPGQDPQFLISFYEKMQSDKGSIPDRFSAQQFSDYHSELNMSSLELGDSALYFCASSPGTSGYNEQFFGPGTRLTVL.